The entry below describes one TCR beta chain. The data belong to a study of T cell responses to AZD1222 COVID-19 vaccine. Looking at the study overall: Recipients boosted at about 4 weeks or about 12 weeks are pooled.

Using immunoSEQ multiplex PCR, the repertoire was profiled, and TCRdb retains in-frame clones only, with some absent. The sample includes 100,000 to 150,000 clones, 92% of them seen just once. Germline V gives CDR1 SGHRS, CDR2 YFSETQ. The CDR3 totals 15 residues. V was pared by 4 bases and J by 1 base, with 13 bases between. This TCR came from an adult in good health. This material consisted of peripheral blood, taken on day 0 of AZD1222 vaccination. V usage is TRBV5-1 and J usage is TRBJ2-3; perhaps TRBD2 as D (5 bases). The CDR3 region is CASSDTRVGTDTQYF. In DNA, the CDR3 is TGCGCCAGCAGCGACACGAGGGTAGGCACAGATACGCAGTATTTT. Supplemented by reference TRBV5-1 and TRBJ2-3, the full variable domain reads KAGVTQTPRYLIKTRGQQVTLSCSPISGHRSVSWYQQTPGQGLQFLFEYFSETQRNKGNFPGRFSGRQFSNSRSEMNVSTLELGDSALYLCASSDTRVGTDTQYFGPGTRLTVL.